The 8 T cell receptor beta chains presented below share a single source sample, sequenced in a study of T cells after yellow fever vaccination (dated by TCRdb to 2018 to 2020). Sample treatment or condition, as interpreted from the label and publication: live attenuated yellow fever vaccine strain. Library prep was done by 5' RACE. These reads were obtained on an Illumina HiSeq 2500. TCRdb trimmed public reads at Q25 via fastp, called clones via MiXCR and kept in-frame beta chains. All rows with the same CDR3 protein become a single entry with the most common DNA and genes. This sample comprises more than 350,000 distinct CDR3 sequences, roughly 10% of them detected only once. The ten largest make up roughly 18% of the sample. The material was PBMCs, obtained on the day of the first yellow fever vaccination. These receptors all come from a man between 18 and 35 years old who received the YFV17D yellow fever vaccine.

In DNA form, the CDR3 reads TGTGCCAGCAGCCCCTGCCTAGAGGTTGGATATCCCGATCGGATTCAGTACTTC. Translating gives CASSPCLEVGYPDRIQYF. The genes are TRBV6-2 or TRBV6-3 and TRBJ2-4; D gene unclear. Trimming stripped 6 bases from V and 10 bases from J, with 31 bases between. The CDR3 covers 18 residues. Germline V gene data show CDR1 as MNHEY and CDR2 as SVGEGT.

At least ten counts were recorded for this clonotype. V usage is TRBV6-2 or TRBV6-3 and J usage is TRBJ2-7; 7 nucleotides line up with TRBD2. Trimming removed 4 bases from V and 3 bases from J; junction bases left unmatched: 0. The CDR3 is made up of 12 amino acids. CDR1 is MNHEY, CDR2 SVGEGT, per germline. This chain's CDR3 is CASSSSGYEQYF. The CDR3 coding sequence is TGTGCCAGCAGTTCTAGCGGCTACGAGCAGTACTTC.

The gene calls are TRBV6-1 and TRBJ2-6; D might be TRBD1 or TRBD2, each matching 5 bases. In germline, CDR1 is MNHNS, CDR2 SASEGT. V was cut by 5 bases and J by 0 bases, with 14 bases left in between. CDR3 length: 17 residues. CDR3 protein: CASSPGPLYSGANVLTF. The CDR3 DNA is TGTGCCAGCAGTCCGGGACCCCTCTACTCTGGGGCCAACGTCCTGACTTTC.

This clonotype came up many times. The J gene is TRBJ1-5, the V gene TRBV20-1; D uncertain. Germline V lookup: CDR1 DFQATT, CDR2 SNEGSKA (reference sequence). This CDR3 comprises 13 residues. Between the trimmed V and J ends, which lost 5 bases and 0 bases, there was a span of 8 bases. Here the CDR3 reads CSAYDNSNQPQHF. As DNA, the CDR3 is TGCAGTGCTTATGACAATAGCAATCAGCCCCAGCATTTT.

The rearrangement links TRBV20-1 to TRBJ2-5; 14 nucleotides line up with TRBD2. This CDR3 contains 15 residues. Germline CDR1 is DFQATT and CDR2 is SNEGSKA (reference sequence). Trimming took 5 bases from V and 4 from J; bases not matched to a gene: 6. The CDR3 here is CSAGTSGGIGETQYF. CDR3 DNA: TGCAGTGCTGGGACTAGCGGGGGAATTGGAGAGACCCAGTACTTC.

This clonotype was observed many times. The chain carries TRBV7-2 and TRBJ1-5, with a possible D match to TRBD1 (5 bases). CDR3 size: 15 residues. V lost 3 bases and J lost 6, with 15 bases in between. Germline CDR1 and CDR2: SGHTA and FQGNSA. CDR3 sequence reads: CASSFGGTRGQPQHF. The CDR3 DNA follows: TGTGCCAGCAGCTTTGGGGGTACGAGGGGTCAGCCCCAGCATTTT.

The chain carries TRBV7-8 and TRBJ2-3, with 7 bases identical to TRBD2. Germline trimming cut 4 bases from V and 2 bases from J; bases unmatched to any gene: 12. This CDR3 region has 17 residues. Germline CDR1 SGHVS, CDR2 FQNEAQ. The CDR3 is CASSSSPKAGNTDTQYF. The CDR3 DNA reads as TGTGCCAGCAGCTCGTCCCCGAAAGCGGGGAACACAGATACGCAGTATTTT.

This clonotype came up many times. The V call is TRBV20-1, the J call TRBJ2-1, with 11 bases matching TRBD2. Trimming removed 4 bases from V and 5 bases from J; junction bases left unmatched: 7. The V gene's germline CDR1 is DFQATT and CDR2 SNEGSKA (reference sequence). The CDR3 runs to 15 residues. For the CDR3, the DNA is TGCAGTGCTACCATAGCGGGGGGGAACAACAATGAGCAGTTCTTC. Amino acid sequence: CSATIAGGNNNEQFF.